This TCR beta chain was recovered during a study of tumor-infiltrating lymphocytes in primary liver carcinoma. Study-level background: Tumors measured about 4.2 to 11 cm and were stage T1-T3 N0M0. Findings and limits, study-wide: The bulk unsorted samples meant that CD4+ and CD8+ repertoires went uncompared. When set against blood, tumors had a significantly higher top-250-clone fraction (p = 0.039).

A remark on this clonotype: Its antigen is as yet unknown. Just one base apart from a much larger clone, this may be a read error.

Unsorted whole blood supplied the RNA, and germline DNA was extracted too. Approximately 4 milliliters of peripheral blood were drawn presurgically. TCR beta cDNA came from about 450 ng total RNA, primed with a constant-region primer. What produced the TCR beta libraries was three nested multiplex PCR rounds using slightly modified ARM-PCR. Use of TRBV1-TRBV30 forward primers with a C-beta reverse primer characterized the first two PCR rounds, which lasted about 9 cycles each. TCRdb fed the multiplex PCR reads into MiXCR, producing one record per CDR3 protein. The sample has some 180,000 distinct CDR3 sequences; 60% are singletons. Germline V lookup: CDR1 SQVTM, CDR2 ANQGSEA. CDR3 length: 12 amino acids.

This clonotype originated in a man aged 35 to 55 with primary liver carcinoma and hepatitis B virus infection. V and J are TRBV29-1 and TRBJ2-7, with D maybe TRBD1 (6 bases). Sequenced: peripheral blood. For the CDR3, the DNA is TGCAGCGTTGAAGACAGGGGCTACGAGCATTACTTC. This encodes CSVEDRGYEHYF.